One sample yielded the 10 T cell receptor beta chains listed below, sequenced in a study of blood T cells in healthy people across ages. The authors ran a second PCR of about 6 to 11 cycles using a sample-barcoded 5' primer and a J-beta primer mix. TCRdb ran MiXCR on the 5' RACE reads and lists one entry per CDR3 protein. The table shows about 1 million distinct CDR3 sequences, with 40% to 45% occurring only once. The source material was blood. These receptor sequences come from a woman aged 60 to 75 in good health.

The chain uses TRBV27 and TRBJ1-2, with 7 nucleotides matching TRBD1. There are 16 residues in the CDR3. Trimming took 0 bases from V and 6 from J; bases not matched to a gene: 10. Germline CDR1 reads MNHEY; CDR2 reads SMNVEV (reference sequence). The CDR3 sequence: CASSLSAGQVHDGYTF. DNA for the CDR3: TGTGCCAGCAGTTTATCCGCCGGACAGGTTCACGATGGCTACACCTTC.

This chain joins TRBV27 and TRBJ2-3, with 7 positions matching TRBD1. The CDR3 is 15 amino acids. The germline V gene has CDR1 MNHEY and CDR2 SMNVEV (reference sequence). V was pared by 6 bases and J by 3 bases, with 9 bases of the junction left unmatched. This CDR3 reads CASSPITGATDTQYF. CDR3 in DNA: TGTGCCAGCAGCCCCATCACAGGGGCGACAGATACGCAGTATTTT.

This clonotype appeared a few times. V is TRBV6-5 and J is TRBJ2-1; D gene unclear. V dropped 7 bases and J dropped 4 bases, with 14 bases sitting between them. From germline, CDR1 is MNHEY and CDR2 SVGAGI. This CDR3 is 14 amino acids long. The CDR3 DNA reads TGTGCCAGCAAGGAAGCCGCCGGATACAATGAGCAGTTCTTC. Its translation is CASKEAAGYNEQFF.

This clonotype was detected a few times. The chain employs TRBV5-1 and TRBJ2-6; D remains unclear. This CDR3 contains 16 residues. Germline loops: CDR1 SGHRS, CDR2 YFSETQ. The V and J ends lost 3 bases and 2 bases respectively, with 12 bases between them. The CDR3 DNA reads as TGCGCCAGCAGCTGGCTGGGTGGGGCTGGGGCCAACGTCCTGACTTTC. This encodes CASSWLGGAGANVLTF.

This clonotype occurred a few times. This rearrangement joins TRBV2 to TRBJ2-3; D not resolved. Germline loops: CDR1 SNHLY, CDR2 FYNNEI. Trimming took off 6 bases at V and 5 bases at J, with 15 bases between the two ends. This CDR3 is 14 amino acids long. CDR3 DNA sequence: TGTGCCAGCAGAGGTCTTAAGCTTCTAGATACGCAGTATTTT. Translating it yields CASRGLKLLDTQYF.

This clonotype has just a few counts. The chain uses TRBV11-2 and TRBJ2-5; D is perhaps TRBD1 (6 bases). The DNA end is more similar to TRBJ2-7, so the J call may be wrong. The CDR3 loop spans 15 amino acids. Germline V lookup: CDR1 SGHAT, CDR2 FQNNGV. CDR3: CASSRERTEFYEQYF. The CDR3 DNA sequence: TGTGCCAGCAGCCGAGAGCGGACAGAATTCTACGAGCAGTACTTC.

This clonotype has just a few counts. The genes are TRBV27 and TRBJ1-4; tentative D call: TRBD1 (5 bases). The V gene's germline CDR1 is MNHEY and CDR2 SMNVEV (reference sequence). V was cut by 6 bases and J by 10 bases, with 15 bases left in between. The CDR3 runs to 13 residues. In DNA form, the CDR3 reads TGTGCCAGCAGCCTTGGACGGCAGGGAAAACTGTTTTTT. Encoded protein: CASSLGRQGKLFF.

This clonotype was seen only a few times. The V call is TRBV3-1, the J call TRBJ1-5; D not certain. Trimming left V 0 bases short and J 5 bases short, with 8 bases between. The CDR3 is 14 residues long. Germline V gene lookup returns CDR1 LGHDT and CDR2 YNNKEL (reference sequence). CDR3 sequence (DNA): TGTGCCAGCAGCCAAGATCTCGGACATCAGCCCCAGCATTTT. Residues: CASSQDLGHQPQHF.

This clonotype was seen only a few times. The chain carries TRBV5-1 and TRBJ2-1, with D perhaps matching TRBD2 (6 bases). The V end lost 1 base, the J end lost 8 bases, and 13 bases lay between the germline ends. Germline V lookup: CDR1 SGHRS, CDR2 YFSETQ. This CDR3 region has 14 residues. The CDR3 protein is CASSLWGLRDEQFF. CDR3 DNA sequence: TGCGCCAGCAGCTTGTGGGGACTTCGGGATGAGCAGTTCTTC.

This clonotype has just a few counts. The CDR3 protein is CASSSGHYGYTF. DNA for the CDR3: TGTGCCAGCAGTTCAGGGCACTATGGCTACACCTTC. This chain connects TRBV27 to TRBJ1-2, with D possibly matching TRBD1 (5 bases). Germline loops: CDR1 MNHEY, CDR2 SMNVEV (reference sequence). Trimming pared 4 bases from V and 3 bases from J, leaving 6 bases between. The CDR3 is 12 residues long.